The entry below gives a single TCR beta chain sequence along with its context. The data were obtained in a study of T cell responses to AZD1222 COVID-19 vaccine. There are 16 residues in the CDR3. V shed 3 bases and J shed 3 bases, with 18 bases lying between them. Germline assignment: CDR1 SGHDT and CDR2 YYEEEE. TCRdb's table, derived via immunoSEQ multiplex PCR, lists solely in-frame clones and lacks some. The data show 120,000 or so clones, with 70% to 90% seen just once and less than 8% held by the top ten. Sequenced here: peripheral blood, sampled on day 0 of AZD1222 vaccination. J is TRBJ1-2 and V is TRBV5-6; D possibly corresponds to TRBD1 (6 bases). The sequence was obtained from an adult in good health. In DNA, the CDR3 is TGTGCCAGCAGCTGGACGGGACAAGGGGCCGACTATGGCTACACCTTC. Translated: CASSWTGQGADYGYTF.